Listed below are T cell receptor beta chains from one sample, sequenced in a study of neurological immune-mediated disorders. TCRdb passed the 5' RACE reads through MiXCR, listing each CDR3 protein once. The table shows about 58,000 distinct CDR3 sequences, with around 3.4% occurring only once. Specimen: PBMCs. The receptors originated from a woman aged 55-70 years with multiple sclerosis. Each CDR3 is given without its conserved first and last residue. A D gene is named only where the DNA matches it firmly.

D gene: .
V gene: TRBV3-1
J gene: TRBJ2-7
CDR3 protein: DSSKVSYEQY

D gene: .
V gene: TRBV20-1
J gene: TRBJ2-7
CDR3 protein: SARDAQPRGYEQY

D gene: .
V gene: TRBV24-1
J gene: TRBJ2-2
CDR3 protein: ATSEGFRDLTGELF

D gene: .
V gene: TRBV29-1
J gene: TRBJ2-3
CDR3 protein: SVDDHTDTQY

D gene: .
V gene: TRBV12-3/TRBV12-4
J gene: TRBJ1-5
CDR3 protein: ASRQGSYQPQH

D gene: .
V gene: TRBV7-3
J gene: TRBJ1-1
CDR3 protein: ASSFTGADTEAF

D gene: TRBD1
V gene: TRBV2
J gene: TRBJ1-5
CDR3 protein: ASARQGGQPQH

D gene: TRBD2
V gene: TRBV20-1
J gene: TRBJ2-1
CDR3 protein: SARHPREVEEQF

D gene: .
V gene: TRBV7-9
J gene: TRBJ1-1
CDR3 protein: ASSGSRYGRMNTEAF

D gene: .
V gene: TRBV20-1
J gene: TRBJ2-3
CDR3 protein: SDQAGSTDTQY

D gene: .
V gene: TRBV10-3
J gene: TRBJ2-7
CDR3 protein: AIRGEGDDEQY

D gene: TRBD2
V gene: TRBV15
J gene: TRBJ2-2
CDR3 protein: ATSRISGGPGELF

D gene: .
V gene: TRBV6-5
J gene: TRBJ2-7
CDR3 protein: ASSYGLWQNEQY

D gene: TRBD1
V gene: TRBV9
J gene: TRBJ1-1
CDR3 protein: ASSVSAGGGGTEAF

D gene: TRBD1
V gene: TRBV11-3
J gene: TRBJ2-1
CDR3 protein: ASSSRQGNEQF

D gene: .
V gene: TRBV29-1
J gene: TRBJ2-3
CDR3 protein: SVKHPTGTDTQY

D gene: .
V gene: TRBV29-1
J gene: TRBJ2-4
CDR3 protein: SARIPGQLAKNIQY

D gene: .
V gene: TRBV9
J gene: TRBJ2-1
CDR3 protein: ASSVATAEYNEQF

D gene: .
V gene: TRBV7-8
J gene: TRBJ1-1
CDR3 protein: ASSLLTQNTEAF

D gene: .
V gene: TRBV4-1
J gene: TRBJ2-1
CDR3 protein: ASSLGHARGTSYNEQF

D gene: .
V gene: TRBV29-1
J gene: TRBJ2-7
CDR3 protein: SVGGQAFHEQY

D gene: .
V gene: TRBV20-1
J gene: TRBJ1-5
CDR3 protein: SAAEDSNQPQH

D gene: .
V gene: TRBV5-1
J gene: TRBJ2-1
CDR3 protein: ASSLMESSSYNEQF

D gene: TRBD2
V gene: TRBV20-1
J gene: TRBJ2-5
CDR3 protein: SARDGGFSEETQY

D gene: .
V gene: TRBV10-3
J gene: TRBJ2-1
CDR3 protein: AISDSSSNEQF

D gene: .
V gene: TRBV7-2
J gene: TRBJ2-7
CDR3 protein: ASSLQQQSYEQY

D gene: TRBD2
V gene: TRBV11-2
J gene: TRBJ2-1
CDR3 protein: ASSSTTSGRAGVPYNEQF

D gene: .
V gene: TRBV27
J gene: TRBJ2-7
CDR3 protein: ASSLAGSAYEQY

D gene: TRBD2
V gene: TRBV7-9
J gene: TRBJ2-5
CDR3 protein: ASSLGVLAGVGETQY

D gene: .
V gene: TRBV6-4
J gene: TRBJ2-3
CDR3 protein: ACSETTAGGDTQY

D gene: .
V gene: TRBV28
J gene: TRBJ2-7
CDR3 protein: ASSVKNRVYSYEQY

D gene: TRBD2
V gene: TRBV5-1
J gene: TRBJ2-1
CDR3 protein: ASSLVTSGSNEQF

D gene: .
V gene: TRBV15
J gene: TRBJ2-5
CDR3 protein: ATSRSGGRETQY

D gene: .
V gene: TRBV6-5
J gene: TRBJ1-1
CDR3 protein: ASKTGSTEAF

D gene: TRBD2
V gene: TRBV11-2
J gene: TRBJ2-3
CDR3 protein: ASSTPLAGAGTDTQY

D gene: .
V gene: TRBV20-1
J gene: TRBJ2-3
CDR3 protein: SAPRLASTDTQY

D gene: .
V gene: TRBV5-1
J gene: TRBJ1-1
CDR3 protein: ASSFGRINTEAF

D gene: .
V gene: TRBV20-1
J gene: TRBJ2-1
CDR3 protein: SATSSSYNEQF

D gene: .
V gene: TRBV3-1
J gene: TRBJ1-6
CDR3 protein: ASSQGLNSPLH

D gene: TRBD2
V gene: TRBV20-1
J gene: TRBJ2-3
CDR3 protein: SARGPLLASTQY

D gene: .
V gene: TRBV5-1
J gene: TRBJ2-2
CDR3 protein: ASSLGNTGELF

D gene: .
V gene: TRBV7-2
J gene: TRBJ2-7
CDR3 protein: ASSLFRAYEQY

D gene: .
V gene: TRBV5-1
J gene: TRBJ2-7
CDR3 protein: ASSLGKGGGTSYEQY

D gene: TRBD1
V gene: TRBV5-1
J gene: TRBJ2-3
CDR3 protein: ASMGQASTDTQY

D gene: .
V gene: TRBV7-3
J gene: TRBJ2-5
CDR3 protein: ASSLLGGTQY

D gene: .
V gene: TRBV5-1
J gene: TRBJ2-5
CDR3 protein: ASSLGEVTQY

D gene: TRBD2
V gene: TRBV28
J gene: TRBJ2-1
CDR3 protein: ASSFPLPTEDLGTSGEFEQF

D gene: .
V gene: TRBV6-1
J gene: TRBJ2-7
CDR3 protein: ASSEAGYEQY